Shown below are 15 T cell receptor beta chains from a single sample sequenced in a study of T cell responses to AZD1222 COVID-19 vaccine. The protocol was immunoSEQ multiplex PCR, while the TCRdb copy is restricted to in-frame clones and leaves out a portion. In the table there are approximately 110,000 clones, approximately 88% of which are singletons. The sample was peripheral blood, taken on day 0 of AZD1222 vaccination. The receptors originated from an adult in good health.

This clone was picked up a small number of times. The V call is TRBV6-5, the J call TRBJ2-5; 7 bases line up with TRBD1. This CDR3 comprises 13 residues. The trim removed 6 bases at V and 2 bases at J, leaving 3 bases unmatched. The germline V gene has CDR1 MNHEY and CDR2 SVGAGI. The CDR3 loop is CASSRDRQETQYF. The CDR3 coding sequence is TGTGCCAGCAGCCGGGACAGACAAGAGACCCAGTACTTC.

The CDR3 coding sequence is TGTGCCAGCAGCTTTGAGACAGGGGCCTACGAGCAGTACTTC. This gives the protein CASSFETGAYEQYF. The chain uses TRBV5-6 and TRBJ2-7; 8 bases line up with TRBD1. The CDR3 contains 14 residues. The germline V gene has CDR1 SGHDT and CDR2 YYEEEE. V lost 2 bases to trimming and J lost 2 bases; unmatched junction nucleotides: 3.

The chain recombines TRBV2 with TRBJ1-3; D is unresolved. The CDR3 sequence is 17 residues long. In germline, CDR1 is SNHLY, CDR2 FYNNEI. Trimming shortened V by 1 base and J by 3 bases, and 16 bases separated the two germline ends. The CDR3 DNA reads TGTGCCAGCAGTGAAGGGTCCCCAGATTACATTGGAAACACCATATATTTT. It translates to CASSEGSPDYIGNTIYF.

This sequence joins TRBV9 and TRBJ2-2; D might be TRBD1 (6 bases). V shed 3 bases and J shed 15 bases, with 24 bases lying between them. This CDR3 has 15 amino acids. Germline CDR1 SGDLS, CDR2 YYNGEE. The CDR3: CASSAQGYTGVGVFF. The CDR3 DNA is TGTGCCAGCAGCGCCCAGGGGTACACCGGGGTTGGGGTGTTTTTT. The entire variable domain, with the rest obtained from reference TRBV9 and TRBJ2-2, is as follows: DSGVTQTPKHLITATGQRVTLRCSPRSGDLSVYWYQQSLDQGLQFLIQYYNGEERAKGNILERFSAQQFPDLHSELNLSSLELGDSALYFCASSAQGYTGVGVFFGEGSRLTVL.

The chain carries TRBV6-5 and TRBJ1-1, with TRBD1 as a possible D gene (6 bases). The CDR3 has 14 residues. V was trimmed by 8 bases and J by 4 bases, leaving 17 bases between them. Germline V gene lookup returns CDR1 MNHEY and CDR2 SVGAGI. The CDR3 bases are TGTGCCAGCCATACTTACAGGGTGGGCACTGAAGCTTTCTTT. Encoded protein: CASHTYRVGTEAFF.

V is TRBV3-1 (or the pseudogene TRBV3-2) and J is TRBJ1-3, with D maybe TRBD1 (6 bases). V lost 1 base and J 0 bases, leaving 13 bases between the germline ends. The CDR3 totals 17 residues. Germline V gene lookup returns CDR1 LGHDT and CDR2 YNNKEL (reference sequence). CDR3: CASSQAPQGHSGNTIYF. As DNA, the CDR3 is TGTGCCAGCAGCCAAGCACCTCAGGGGCACTCTGGAAACACCATATATTTT.

The chain employs TRBV5-6 and TRBJ1-1, with D possibly being TRBD1 (6 bases). This CDR3 region has 15 residues. V lost 0 bases, J lost 2 bases, and 11 bases lay in between. Per the germline V gene, CDR1 is SGHDT and CDR2 is YYEEEE. This CDR3 is CASSLAGQINTEAFF. CDR3 nucleotides: TGTGCCAGCAGCTTGGCCGGACAGATCAACACTGAAGCTTTCTTT.

V is TRBV4-1 and J is TRBJ2-7, with D possibly being TRBD1 (6 bases). There are 15 residues in the CDR3. V gave up 1 base and J gave up 0 bases, with 10 bases separating them. The germline gives CDR1 MGHRA, CDR2 YSYEKL. In DNA, the CDR3 is TGCGCCAGCAGCCAAGGACAGGCGAGCTCCTACGAGCAGTACTTC. Amino acid sequence: CASSQGQASSYEQYF.

The chain couples TRBV5-6 to TRBJ1-6; D may be TRBD1 (5 bases). From germline, CDR1 is SGHDT and CDR2 YYEEEE. Trimming cost V 4 bases and J 13 bases, with 15 bases left between them. The CDR3 has 13 amino acids. CDR3 nucleotides: TGTGCCAGCAGCCGTGGGGCGATTTCCCCCCTCCACTTT. It specifies CASSRGAISPLHF.

This rearrangement joins TRBV6-2 or TRBV6-3 to TRBJ1-5; D is unresolved. CDR1 MNHEY and CDR2 SVGEGT come from the germline V gene. Trimming pared 2 bases from V and 6 bases from J, leaving 8 bases between. The CDR3 extends over 13 amino acids. The CDR3 is CASSYRETQPQHF. DNA of the CDR3: TGTGCCAGCAGTTACCGGGAGACTCAGCCCCAGCATTTT.

Note on this clone: The sample holds other DNA sequences that translate to the same CDR3. This chain connects TRBV12-3 or TRBV12-4 to TRBJ1-2; perhaps TRBD1 as D (5 bases). CDR3 size: 13 residues. Trimming shortened V by 6 bases and J by 4 bases, and 12 bases separated the two germline ends. CDR3 DNA sequence: TGTGCCAGCAGCCCCGGGACGGCCTATGGCTACACCTTC. Protein product: CASSPGTAYGYTF.

The chain is built from TRBV2 and TRBJ1-1, with 8 bases fitting TRBD1. The CDR3 is 14 amino acids. The V segment lost 7 bases and the J segment 0 bases; nucleotides outside the gene matches: 4. Germline CDR1 and CDR2: SNHLY and FYNNEI. CDR3 region: CASTGQVMNTEAFF. CDR3 sequence (DNA): TGTGCCAGCACGGGACAGGTCATGAACACTGAAGCTTTCTTT.

As concerns this clone: In the same sample, other DNA sequences code for this CDR3. The gene calls are TRBV12-3 or TRBV12-4 and TRBJ1-1; D unresolved. This CDR3 is built from 11 residues. Trimming shortened V by 3 bases and J by 5 bases, and 4 bases separated the two germline ends. CDR3 coding DNA: TGTGCCAGCAGTTTGGGAACTGAAGCTTTCTTT. It is translated as CASSLGTEAFF.

For the CDR3, the DNA is TGTGCCAGCAGCCAGGAAGGGACAGTCAATCAGCCCCAGCATTTT. Translating it yields CASSQEGTVNQPQHF. The rearrangement joins TRBV4-2 to TRBJ1-5; 7 positions match TRBD1. The trim removed 3 bases at V and 3 bases at J, leaving 5 bases unmatched. Germline values: CDR1 LGHNA, CDR2 YNFKEQ. The CDR3 is 15 amino acids.

The rearrangement joins TRBV2 to TRBJ1-1; weak D call: TRBD1 (6 bases). The CDR3 spans 14 residues. Germline CDR1 reads SNHLY; CDR2 reads FYNNEI. Trimming removed 0 bases at V and 10 bases at J, with 15 bases between. The CDR3 region is CASSEAGGGLGAFF. The CDR3 DNA reads as TGTGCCAGCAGTGAAGCCGGGGGCGGTCTTGGAGCTTTCTTT.